This T cell receptor (beta chain) came from a study of blood T cell repertoires in COVID-19. Clones were sequenced by immunoSEQ multiplex PCR, and TCRdb holds only the in-frame ones, with some missing. Of under 300,000 clones in the sample, more than 60% were seen once. Only a few counts were recorded for this clone. CDR3 length equals 14 residues. Germline V gives CDR1 MNHEY, CDR2 SMNVEV (reference sequence). V lost 11 bases to trimming and J lost 2 bases; unmatched junction nucleotides: 6. The clonotype originates from a woman aged 40 to 50 with active or convalescent COVID-19. The rearrangement joins TRBV27 to TRBJ2-2, with 9 bases identical to TRBD1. Sequenced input: peripheral blood. The CDR3 nucleotides are TGTGCCGGAAAACAGGGGGCAAACACCGGGGAGCTGTTTTTT. Protein: CAGKQGANTGELFF.